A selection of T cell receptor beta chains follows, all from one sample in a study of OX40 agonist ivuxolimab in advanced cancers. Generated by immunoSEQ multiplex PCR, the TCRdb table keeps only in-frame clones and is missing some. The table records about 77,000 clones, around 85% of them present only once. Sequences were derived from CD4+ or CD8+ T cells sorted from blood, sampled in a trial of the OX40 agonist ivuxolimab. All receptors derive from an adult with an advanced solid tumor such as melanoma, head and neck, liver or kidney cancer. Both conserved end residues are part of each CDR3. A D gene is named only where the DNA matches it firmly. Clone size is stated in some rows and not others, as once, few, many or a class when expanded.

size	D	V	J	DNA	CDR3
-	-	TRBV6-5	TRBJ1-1	TGTGCCAGCAGCCTAGCGGGGGGCACTGAAGCTTTCTTT	CASSLAGGTEAFF
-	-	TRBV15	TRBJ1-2	TGTGCCACCAGCAGAGATAAGGGCAGAAACTATGGCTACACCTTC	CATSRDKGRNYGYTF
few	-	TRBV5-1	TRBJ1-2	TGCGCCAGCAGCTCGCGTCTGGGCCCCGTCTATGGCTACACCTTC	CASSSRLGPVYGYTF
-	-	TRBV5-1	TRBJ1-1	TGCGCCAGCAGCTTGACAGGGTTAAACACTGAAGCTTTCTTT	CASSLTGLNTEAFF
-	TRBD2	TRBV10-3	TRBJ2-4	TGTGCCATCAGTGACTTGGGACTAGCGGACTCGAGTCATATTCAGTACTTC	CAISDLGLADSSHIQYF
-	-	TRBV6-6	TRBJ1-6	TGTGCCAGCAGTTATAAGAGGACAGATAATTCACCCCTCCACTTT	CASSYKRTDNSPLHF
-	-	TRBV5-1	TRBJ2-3	TGCGCCAGCAGCCCGCCTTCAGATACGCAGTATTTT	CASSPPSDTQYF
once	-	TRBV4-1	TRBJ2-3	TGCGCCAGCAGCCAAACAGTCGGCCAGGGGCTCACAGATACGCAGTATTTT	CASSQTVGQGLTDTQYF
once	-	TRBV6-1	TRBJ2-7	TGTGCCAGCAGTGAAAAGGGGAGCTCCTACGAGCAGTACTTC	CASSEKGSSYEQYF
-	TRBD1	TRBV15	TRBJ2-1	TGTGCCACCAGCAGACCGGGACAGGGGTCCTACAATGAGCAGTTCTTC	CATSRPGQGSYNEQFF
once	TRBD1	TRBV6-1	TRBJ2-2	TGTGCCAGCAGTCAAGGGACAGCAGGTACCGGGGAGCTGTTTTTT	CASSQGTAGTGELFF
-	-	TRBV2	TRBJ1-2	TGTGCCAGCAGTGAAACGGGCTTAGCTAACTATGGCTACACCTTC	CASSETGLANYGYTF
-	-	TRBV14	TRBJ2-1	TGTGCCAGCAGCCACAATGAGCAGTTCTTC	CASSHNEQFF
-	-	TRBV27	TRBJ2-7	TGTGCCAGCAGTTCTGTACGGGGGTCCTACGAGCAGTACTTC	CASSSVRGSYEQYF
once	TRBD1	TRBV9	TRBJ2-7	TGTGCCAGCAACGAGGGGACAGAGTCCTACGAGCAGTACTTC	CASNEGTESYEQYF
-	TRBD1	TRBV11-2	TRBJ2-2	TGTGCCAGCAGCTTAGAACCGGGACAGGGGTCCGGGGAGCTGTTTTTT	CASSLEPGQGSGELFF
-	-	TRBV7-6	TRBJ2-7	TGTGCCAGCAGCCGTTCCGTAGGGACATCCGAGCAGTACTTC	CASSRSVGTSEQYF
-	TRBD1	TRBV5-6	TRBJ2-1	TGTGCCAGCAGCTTGAGAGGGGGCAAGTACAATGAGCAGTTCTTC	CASSLRGGKYNEQFF
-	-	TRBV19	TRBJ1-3	TGTGCCAGCAGACGGGAGAGCTCTGGAAACACCATATATTTT	CASRRESSGNTIYF
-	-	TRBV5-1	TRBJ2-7	TGCGCCAGCAGCTTGGGGGTTGCCTGGGAGCAGTACTTC	CASSLGVAWEQYF
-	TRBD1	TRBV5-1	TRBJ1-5	TGCGCCAGCAGCGGGGGACAGGGGGGCAGCAATCAGCCCCAGCATTTT	CASSGGQGGSNQPQHF
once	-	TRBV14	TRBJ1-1	TGTGCCAGCAGCCATCAGCAAATGGCGCTTATTACTGAAGCTTTCTTT	CASSHQQMALITEAFF
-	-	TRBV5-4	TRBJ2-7	TGTGCCAGCAGCTTGAGCAGGGGGGTCGAGCAGTACTTC	CASSLSRGVEQYF
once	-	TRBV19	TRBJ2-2	TGTGCCAGTAGTCTCCCGGGACTTGGGACCGAGGAGCTGTTTTTT	CASSLPGLGTEELFF